This TCR beta chain was sequenced for a study of T-cell reconstitution after alpha-beta-depleted transplantation in children. The germline CDR1 and CDR2 sequences are GTSNPN and SVGIG (reference sequence). V was trimmed by 3 bases and J by 13 bases, leaving 15 bases between them. The CDR3 spans 11 residues. This clonotype showed up just a few times. Unique molecular identifiers were incorporated into the prepared TCRbeta library. In TCRdb, the PCR reads were re-called with MiXCR into one record per CDR3 protein. The top ten clones hold roughly 15% of a sample with around 490,000 distinct CDR3 sequences, over 9.5% of them seen once.

The sample was PBMCs, mostly from graft donor cells, taken 180 days after TCRalphabeta/CD19-depleted stem cell transplant. The chain joins TRBV30 to TRBJ2-5; a weak D match, TRBD1 (7 bases). This clonotype was obtained from a female patient aged 2-9 years who had a stem cell transplant for aplastic anemia, so the T cells may come from the graft donor. In nucleotides, the CDR3 is TGTGCCTGGAGGAGGGGGGACAGCCCGTACTTC. Translated, it gives CAWRRGDSPYF. The variable domain in full, with the rest retrieved from reference TRBV30 and TRBJ2-5, is SQTIHQWPATLVQPVGSPLSLECTVEGTSNPNLYWYRQAAGRGLQLLFYSVGIGQISSEVPQNLSASRPQDRQFILSSKKLLLSDSGFYLCAWRRGDSPYFGPGTRLLVL.